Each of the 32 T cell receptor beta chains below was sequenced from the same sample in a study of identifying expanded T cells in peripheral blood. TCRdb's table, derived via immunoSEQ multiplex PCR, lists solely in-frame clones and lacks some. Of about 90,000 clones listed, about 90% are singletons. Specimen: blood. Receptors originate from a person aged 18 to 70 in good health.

DNA for the CDR3: TGTGCCAGCAGCCCACCCCGGGGCAGGGTCAAGAATGAGCAGTTCTTC. This encodes CASSPPRGRVKNEQFF. The chain links TRBV5-6 to TRBJ2-1, with D perhaps being TRBD1 or TRBD2 (5 bases each). This CDR3 contains 16 residues. Germline assignment: CDR1 SGHDT and CDR2 YYEEEE. V lost 4 bases, J lost 7 bases, and 21 bases lay in between.

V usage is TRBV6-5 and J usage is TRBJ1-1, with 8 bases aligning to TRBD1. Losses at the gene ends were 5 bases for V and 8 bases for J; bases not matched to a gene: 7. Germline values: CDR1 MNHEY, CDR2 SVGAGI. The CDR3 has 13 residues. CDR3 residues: CASSRDRGGEAFF. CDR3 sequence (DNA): TGTGCCAGCAGTCGCGACAGGGGAGGGGAAGCTTTCTTT.

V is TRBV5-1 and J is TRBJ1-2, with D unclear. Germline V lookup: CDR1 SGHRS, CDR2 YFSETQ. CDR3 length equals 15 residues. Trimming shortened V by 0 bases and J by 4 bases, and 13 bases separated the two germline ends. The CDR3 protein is CASSLETSKFYGYTF. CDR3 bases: TGCGCCAGCAGCTTGGAGACTTCAAAATTCTATGGCTACACCTTC.

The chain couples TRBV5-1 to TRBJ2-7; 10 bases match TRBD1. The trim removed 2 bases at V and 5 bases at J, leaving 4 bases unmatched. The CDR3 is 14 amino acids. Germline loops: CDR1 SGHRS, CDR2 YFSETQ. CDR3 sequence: CASSFGQGGHEQYF. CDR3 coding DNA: TGCGCCAGCAGCTTCGGACAGGGGGGACACGAGCAGTACTTC.

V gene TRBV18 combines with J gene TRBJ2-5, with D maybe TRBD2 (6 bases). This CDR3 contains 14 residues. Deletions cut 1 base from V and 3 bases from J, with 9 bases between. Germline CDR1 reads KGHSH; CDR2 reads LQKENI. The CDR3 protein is CASSPLPGEETQYF. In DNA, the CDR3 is TGTGCCAGCTCACCACTCCCGGGGGAAGAGACCCAGTACTTC. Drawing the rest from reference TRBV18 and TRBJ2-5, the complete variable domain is NAGVMQNPRHLVRRRGQEARLRCSPMKGHSHVYWYRQLPEEGLKFMVYLQKENIIDESGMPKERFSAEFPKEGPSILRIQQVVRGDSAAYFCASSPLPGEETQYFGPGTRLLVL.

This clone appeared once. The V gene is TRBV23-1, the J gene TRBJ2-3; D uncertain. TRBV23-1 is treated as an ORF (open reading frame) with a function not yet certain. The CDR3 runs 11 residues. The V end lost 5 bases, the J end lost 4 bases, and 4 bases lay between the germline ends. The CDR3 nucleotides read TGCGCCAGCAGTAGTTCAGATACGCAGTATTTT. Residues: CASSSSDTQYF.

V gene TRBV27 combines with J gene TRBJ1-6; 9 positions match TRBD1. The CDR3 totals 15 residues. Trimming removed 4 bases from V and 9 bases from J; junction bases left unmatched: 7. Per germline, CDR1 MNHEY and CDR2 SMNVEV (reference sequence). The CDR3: CASSSSQGAGSPLHF. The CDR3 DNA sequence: TGTGCCAGCAGTTCCTCACAGGGGGCAGGTTCACCCCTCCACTTT.

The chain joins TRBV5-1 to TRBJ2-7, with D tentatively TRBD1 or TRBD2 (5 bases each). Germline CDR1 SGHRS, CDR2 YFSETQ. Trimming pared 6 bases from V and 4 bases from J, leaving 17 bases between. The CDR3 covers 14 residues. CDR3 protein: CASKRGTADYEQYF. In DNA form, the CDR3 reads TGCGCCAGCAAACGAGGGACCGCTGATTACGAGCAGTACTTC.

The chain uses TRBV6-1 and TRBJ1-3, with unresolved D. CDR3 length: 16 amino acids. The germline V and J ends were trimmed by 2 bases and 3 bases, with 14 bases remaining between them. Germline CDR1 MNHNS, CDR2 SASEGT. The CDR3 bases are TGTGCCAGCAGTGAAAGCTCGGGGTTTAGTGGAAACACCATATATTTT. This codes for CASSESSGFSGNTIYF.

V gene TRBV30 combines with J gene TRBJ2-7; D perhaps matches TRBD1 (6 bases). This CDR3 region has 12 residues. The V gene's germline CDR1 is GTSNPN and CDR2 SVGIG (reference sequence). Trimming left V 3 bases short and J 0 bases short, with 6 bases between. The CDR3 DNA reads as TGTGCCTGGAGCAGGGGCTCCTACGAGCAGTACTTC. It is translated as CAWSRGSYEQYF.

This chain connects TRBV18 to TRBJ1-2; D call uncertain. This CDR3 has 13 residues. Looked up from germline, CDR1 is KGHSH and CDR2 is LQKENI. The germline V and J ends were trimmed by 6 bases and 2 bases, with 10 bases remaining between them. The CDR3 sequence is CASSTDGNYGYTF. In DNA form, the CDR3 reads TGTGCCAGCTCGACGGACGGAAACTATGGCTACACCTTC.

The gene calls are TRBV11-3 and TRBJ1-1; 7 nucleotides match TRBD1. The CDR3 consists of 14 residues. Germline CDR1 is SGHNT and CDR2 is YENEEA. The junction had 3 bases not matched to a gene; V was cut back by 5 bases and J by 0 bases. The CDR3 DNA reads TGTGCCAGCAGCCCAACAGGGGTGAACACTGAAGCTTTCTTT. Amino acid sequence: CASSPTGVNTEAFF.

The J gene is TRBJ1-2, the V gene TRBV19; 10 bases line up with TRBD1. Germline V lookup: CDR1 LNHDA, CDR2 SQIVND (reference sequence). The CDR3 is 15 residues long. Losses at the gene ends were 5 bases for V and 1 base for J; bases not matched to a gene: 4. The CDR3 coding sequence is TGTGCCAGTAGTTCCTGGGACAGGGGTAACTATGGCTACACCTTC. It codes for CASSSWDRGNYGYTF.

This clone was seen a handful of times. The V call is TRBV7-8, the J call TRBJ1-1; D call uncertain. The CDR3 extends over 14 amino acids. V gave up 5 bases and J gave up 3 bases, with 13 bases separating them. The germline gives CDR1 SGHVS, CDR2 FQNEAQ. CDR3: CASSPRTQDTEAFF. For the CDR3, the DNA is TGTGCCAGCAGCCCACGGACCCAGGACACTGAAGCTTTCTTT.

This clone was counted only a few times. The CDR3 region is CASSIGGPGNTIYF. CDR3 nucleotide sequence: TGTGCCAGCAGCATAGGGGGTCCCGGAAACACCATATATTTT. The V gene is TRBV7-2, the J gene TRBJ1-3, with D possibly TRBD1 on 6 matching bases. This CDR3 has 14 residues. Trimming left V 5 bases short and J 4 bases short, with 12 bases between. Germline loops: CDR1 SGHTA, CDR2 FQGNSA.

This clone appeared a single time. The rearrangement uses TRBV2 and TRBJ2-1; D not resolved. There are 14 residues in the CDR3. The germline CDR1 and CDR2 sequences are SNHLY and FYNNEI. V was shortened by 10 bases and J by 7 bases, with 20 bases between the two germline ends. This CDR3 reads CAILLSKGRNEQFF. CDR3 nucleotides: TGTGCCATCTTACTATCCAAGGGCAGGAATGAGCAGTTCTTC.

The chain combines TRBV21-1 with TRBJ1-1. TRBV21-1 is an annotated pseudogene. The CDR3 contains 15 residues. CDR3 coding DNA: TGTGCCAGCAGCAAAGGTCTTGGCGGTCGGACTGAAGCTTTCTTT. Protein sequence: CASSKGLGGRTEAFF.

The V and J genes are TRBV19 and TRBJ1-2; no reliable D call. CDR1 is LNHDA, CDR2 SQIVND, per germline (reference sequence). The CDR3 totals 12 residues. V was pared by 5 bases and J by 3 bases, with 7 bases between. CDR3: CASSLGYYGYTF. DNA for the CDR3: TGTGCCAGTAGTCTTGGATACTATGGCTACACCTTC. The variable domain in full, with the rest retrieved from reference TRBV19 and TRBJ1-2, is DGGITQSPKYLFRKEGQNVTLSCEQNLNHDAMYWYRQDPGQGLRLIYYSQIVNDFQKGDIAEGYSVSREKKESFPLTVTSAQKNPTAFYLCASSLGYYGYTFGSGTRLTVV.

The CDR3 DNA sequence: TGTGCCAGTAGTATAGCTTCCAGGGCAGCGGGTCAGCCCCAGCATTTT. Translating it yields CASSIASRAAGQPQHF. This sequence joins TRBV19 and TRBJ1-5; D might be TRBD1 (5 bases). This CDR3 has 16 amino acids. CDR1 and CDR2 (germline): LNHDA, SQIVND (reference sequence). Trimming left V 1 base short and J 6 bases short, with 16 bases between.

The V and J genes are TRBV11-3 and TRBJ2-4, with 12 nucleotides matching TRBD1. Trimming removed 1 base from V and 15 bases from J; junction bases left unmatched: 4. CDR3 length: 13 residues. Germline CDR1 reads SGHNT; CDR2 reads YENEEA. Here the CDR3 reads CASSLAGQGASYF. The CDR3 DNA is TGTGCCAGCAGCTTAGCGGGACAGGGGGCCTCGTACTTC.

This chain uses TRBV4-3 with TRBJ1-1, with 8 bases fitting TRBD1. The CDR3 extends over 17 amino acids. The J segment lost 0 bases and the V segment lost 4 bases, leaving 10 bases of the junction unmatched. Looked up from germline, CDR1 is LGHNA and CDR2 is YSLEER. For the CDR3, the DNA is TGCGCCAGCAGCCCAAAGGCAGGGGGCCACATGAACACTGAAGCTTTCTTT. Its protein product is CASSPKAGGHMNTEAFF.

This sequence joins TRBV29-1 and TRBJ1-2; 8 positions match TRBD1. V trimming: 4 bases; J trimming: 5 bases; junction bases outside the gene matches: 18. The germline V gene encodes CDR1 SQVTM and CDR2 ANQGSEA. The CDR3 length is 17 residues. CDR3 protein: CSVVLDRDSLSLYGYTF. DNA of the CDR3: TGCAGCGTTGTCTTGGACAGGGATTCTCTTTCATTATATGGCTACACCTTC.

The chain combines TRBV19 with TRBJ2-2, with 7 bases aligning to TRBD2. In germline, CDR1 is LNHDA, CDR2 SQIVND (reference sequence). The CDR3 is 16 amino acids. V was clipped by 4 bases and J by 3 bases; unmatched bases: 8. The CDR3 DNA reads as TGTGCCAGTAGTAGAACAGCGGGGAGCTACACCGGGGAGCTGTTTTTT. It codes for CASSRTAGSYTGELFF.

For the CDR3, the DNA is TGCGCCAGCAGCCAAGCCCTAGCGGGGGGGGGCGAGCAGTACTTC. Its translation: CASSQALAGGGEQYF. This sequence joins TRBV4-3 and TRBJ2-7; the match to TRBD2 covers 12 bases. With 1 base clipped from V and 6 bases from J, the junction kept 4 bases outside the gene matches. The CDR3 covers 15 residues. Germline values: CDR1 LGHNA, CDR2 YSLEER.

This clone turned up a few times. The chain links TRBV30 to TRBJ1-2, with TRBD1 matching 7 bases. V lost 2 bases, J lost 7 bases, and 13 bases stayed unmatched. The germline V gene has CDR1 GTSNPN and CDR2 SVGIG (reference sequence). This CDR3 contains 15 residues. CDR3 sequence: CAWSNTLSTGSGYTF. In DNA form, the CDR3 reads TGTGCCTGGAGTAACACTTTATCGACAGGGTCTGGCTACACCTTC. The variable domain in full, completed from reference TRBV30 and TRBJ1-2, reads SQTIHQWPATLVQPVGSPLSLECTVEGTSNPNLYWYRQAAGRGLQLLFYSVGIGQISSEVPQNLSASRPQDRQFILSSKKLLLSDSGFYLCAWSNTLSTGSGYTFGSGTRLTVV.

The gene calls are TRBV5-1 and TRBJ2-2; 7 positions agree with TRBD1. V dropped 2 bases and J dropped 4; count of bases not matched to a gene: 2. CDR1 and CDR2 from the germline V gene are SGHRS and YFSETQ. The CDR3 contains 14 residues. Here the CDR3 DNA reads TGCGCCAGCAGCTTTGCAGGGGGCACCGGGGAGCTGTTTTTT. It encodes CASSFAGGTGELFF.

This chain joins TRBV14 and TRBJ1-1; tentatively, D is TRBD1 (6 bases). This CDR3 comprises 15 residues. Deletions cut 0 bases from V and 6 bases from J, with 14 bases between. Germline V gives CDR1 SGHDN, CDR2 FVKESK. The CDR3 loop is CASSQDPWGGPEAFF. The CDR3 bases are TGTGCCAGCAGCCAAGATCCCTGGGGGGGGCCTGAAGCTTTCTTT.

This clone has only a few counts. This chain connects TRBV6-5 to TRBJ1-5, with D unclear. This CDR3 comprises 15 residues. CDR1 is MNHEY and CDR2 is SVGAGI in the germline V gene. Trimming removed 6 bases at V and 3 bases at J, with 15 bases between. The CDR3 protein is CASSQNRDFNQPQHF. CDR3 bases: TGTGCCAGCAGCCAAAACCGGGATTTCAATCAGCCCCAGCATTTT.

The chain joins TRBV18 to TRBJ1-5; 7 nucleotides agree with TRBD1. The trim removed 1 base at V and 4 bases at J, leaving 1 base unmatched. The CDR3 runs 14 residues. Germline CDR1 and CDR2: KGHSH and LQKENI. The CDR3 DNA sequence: TGTGCCAGCTCACCACTCAGGGGGAATCAGCCCCAGCATTTT. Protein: CASSPLRGNQPQHF.

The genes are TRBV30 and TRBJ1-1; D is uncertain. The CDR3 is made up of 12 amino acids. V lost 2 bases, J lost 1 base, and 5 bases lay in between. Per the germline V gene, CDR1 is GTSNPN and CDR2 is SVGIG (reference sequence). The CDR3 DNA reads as TGTGCCTGGAGTAGACCGAACACTGAAGCTTTCTTT. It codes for CAWSRPNTEAFF.

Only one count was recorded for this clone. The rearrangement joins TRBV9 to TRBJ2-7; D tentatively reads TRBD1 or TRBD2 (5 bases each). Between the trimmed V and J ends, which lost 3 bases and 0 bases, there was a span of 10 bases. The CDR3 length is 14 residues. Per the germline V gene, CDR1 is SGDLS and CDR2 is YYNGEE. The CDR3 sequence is CASSEWGSSYEQYF. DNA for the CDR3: TGTGCCAGCAGCGAATGGGGGAGCTCCTACGAGCAGTACTTC.

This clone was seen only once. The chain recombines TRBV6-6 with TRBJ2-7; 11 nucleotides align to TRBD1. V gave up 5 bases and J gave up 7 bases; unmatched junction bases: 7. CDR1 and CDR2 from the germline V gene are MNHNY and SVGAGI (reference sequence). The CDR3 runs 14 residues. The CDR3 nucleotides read TGTGCCAGCAGTGGACAGGGGGCAGGGAGAGAGCAGTACTTC. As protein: CASSGQGAGREQYF.